This TCR beta chain is drawn from a study of blood T cell repertoires in COVID-19. In the study overall: Acute-phase and convalescent COVID-19 samples originated in the United States, Italy and Spain. The cDNA or gDNA used as material had been derived from T cells, B-cell-depleted T cells, or PBMCs.

In the authors' workflow: Scientists estimated how many nucleated cells there were by amplifying reference gene primers. Sequencing was performed with immunoSEQ multiplex PCR; in TCRdb, only in-frame clones are kept and a portion is missing. V, J and clone size reflect that table, while D and trimming were determined from the DNA. The sample records some 220,000 clones, about 85% being singletons. CDR1 is MNHEY, CDR2 SVGAGI, per germline. This CDR3 has 16 residues. Trimming cost V 4 bases and J 4 bases, with 19 bases left between them. The clonotype originates from a woman aged 80 or over with active or convalescent COVID-19. Material: peripheral blood. The chain links TRBV6-5 to TRBJ1-1, with a weak D call TRBD1 (6 bases). The CDR3 DNA reads TGTGCCAGCAGTTGGAGACAGGTTCCCCTGAGCACTGAAGCTTTCTTT. Protein: CASSWRQVPLSTEAFF.